This T cell receptor beta chain was recorded in a study of vaccination effects on CD4 cells after COVID-19. The method was immunoSEQ multiplex PCR; TCRdb's version includes in-frame clones alone and lacks a portion of them. The top ten clones hold approximately 2% of a sample with about 73,000 clones, 73% of them seen once. Concerning this clone itself: Its matching antigen is unknown.

Once cultured for 10 days, the cells underwent separation to obtain CD4+ T cells. The participants, recipients of two vaccine doses, got either BNT162b2 or mRNA-1273. Prior SARS-CoV-2 infection was absent in the vaccine recipients, as shown by negative nucleocapsid antibodies. Germline V gene lookup returns CDR1 MRHNA and CDR2 SNTAGT. The CDR3 length is 12 residues. V shed 6 bases and J shed 5 bases, with 7 bases lying between them. This specimen was CD4+ T cells from PBMCs cultured without peptide, taken after COVID-19 vaccination. This sequence joins TRBV6-4 and TRBJ2-2; D gene uncertain. The source of this sequence is a human donor who received a COVID-19 vaccine. The CDR3 region has the DNA TGTGCCAGCAGCGCGGCAACCGGGGAGCTGTTTTTT. Its translation is CASSAATGELFF.